This T cell receptor beta chain was recorded in a study of CD8+ T cells in alopecia areata. Trimming shortened V by 4 bases and J by 5 bases, and 17 bases separated the two germline ends. The germline CDR1 and CDR2 sequences are PRHDT and FYEKMQ (reference sequence). This CDR3 is 15 amino acids long. RNA was extracted and reverse transcribed into cDNA as the sequencing template. The table came from immunoSEQ multiplex PCR; TCRdb's copy has only in-frame clones and leaves some out. This sample carries around 150,000 clones, roughly 58% of them seen once, and the ten largest clones take 30% to 45%. The chain joins TRBV13 to TRBJ2-5; D possibly uses TRBD1 or TRBD2 (5 bases each). The sequence came from a human donor in good health. The sample was CD8+ T cells sorted from blood. CDR3 coding DNA: TGTGCCAGCAGCTATTGGGCCAGGGAGTTTGAGACCCAGTACTTC. It yields the protein CASSYWAREFETQYF.